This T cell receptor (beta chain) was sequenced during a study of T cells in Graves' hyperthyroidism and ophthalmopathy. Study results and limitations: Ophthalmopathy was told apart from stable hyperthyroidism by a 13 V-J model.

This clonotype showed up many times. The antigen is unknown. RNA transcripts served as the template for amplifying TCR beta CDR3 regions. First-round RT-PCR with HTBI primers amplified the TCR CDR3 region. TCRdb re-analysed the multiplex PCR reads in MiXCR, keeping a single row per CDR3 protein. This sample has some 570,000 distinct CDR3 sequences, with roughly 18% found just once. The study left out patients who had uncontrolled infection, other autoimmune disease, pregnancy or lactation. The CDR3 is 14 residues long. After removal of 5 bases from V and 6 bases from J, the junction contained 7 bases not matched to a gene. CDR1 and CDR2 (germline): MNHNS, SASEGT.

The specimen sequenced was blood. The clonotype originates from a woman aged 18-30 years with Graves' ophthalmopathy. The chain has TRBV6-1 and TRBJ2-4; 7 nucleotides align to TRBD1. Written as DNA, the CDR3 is TGTGCCAGCAGTTCGACAGGGACGGGAAACATTCAGTACTTC. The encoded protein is CASSSTGTGNIQYF.